Presented here are 2 T cell receptor beta chains from one specimen sequenced in a study of tumor-infiltrating lymphocytes in oesophageal squamous cell carcinoma. TCRdb used MiXCR to reprocess the PCR reads, holding one entry per CDR3 protein. The data show approximately 20,000 distinct CDR3 sequences, 39% seen once. The source material was esophageal tumor tissue. These receptors all stem from a male donor with esophageal squamous cell carcinoma.

This clonotype counts as medium-sized. V gene TRBV7-3 combines with J gene TRBJ2-1; 9 nucleotides match TRBD1. CDR3 size: 15 residues. In germline, CDR1 is SGHTA, CDR2 FQGTGA. After removal of 4 bases from V and 7 bases from J, the junction contained 8 bases not matched to a gene. The CDR3 sequence: CASSSGTGIENEQFF. The CDR3 DNA follows: TGTGCCAGCAGCTCAGGGACAGGGATTGAGAATGAGCAGTTCTTC.

This clonotype was recorded a few times. The chain employs TRBV11-3 and TRBJ2-3, with 8 bases aligning to TRBD1. The assigned J gene may be wrong: the sequence end matches TRBJ2-2 better. This CDR3 is 15 amino acids long. Germline CDR1 reads SGHNT; CDR2 reads YENEEA. DNA for the CDR3: TGTGCCAGCAGCCCCGGACAGGGTAGAGGCGGGGAGCTGTTTTTT. Its protein product is CASSPGQGRGGELFF.